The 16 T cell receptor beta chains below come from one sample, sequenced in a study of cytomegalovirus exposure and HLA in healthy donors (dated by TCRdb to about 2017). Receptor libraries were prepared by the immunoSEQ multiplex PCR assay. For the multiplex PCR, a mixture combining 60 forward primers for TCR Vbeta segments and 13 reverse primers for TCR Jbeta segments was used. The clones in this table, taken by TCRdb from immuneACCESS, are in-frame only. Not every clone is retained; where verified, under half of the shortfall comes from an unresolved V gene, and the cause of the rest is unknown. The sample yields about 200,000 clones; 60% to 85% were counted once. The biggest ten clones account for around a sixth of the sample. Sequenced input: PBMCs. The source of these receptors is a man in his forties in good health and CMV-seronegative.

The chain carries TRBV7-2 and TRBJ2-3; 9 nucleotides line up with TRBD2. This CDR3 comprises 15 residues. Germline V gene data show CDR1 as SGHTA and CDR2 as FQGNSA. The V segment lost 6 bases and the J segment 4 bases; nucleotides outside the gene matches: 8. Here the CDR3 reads CASRPRAGGADTQYF. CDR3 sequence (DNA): TGTGCCAGCAGGCCGAGGGCGGGGGGGGCAGATACGCAGTATTTT.

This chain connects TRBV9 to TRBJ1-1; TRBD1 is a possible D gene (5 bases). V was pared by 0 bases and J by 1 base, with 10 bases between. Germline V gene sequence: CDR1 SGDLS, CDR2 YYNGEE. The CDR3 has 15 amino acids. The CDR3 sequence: CASSVVGTGNTEAFF. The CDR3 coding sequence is TGTGCCAGCAGCGTAGTAGGTACAGGGAACACTGAAGCTTTCTTT.

The CDR3, as DNA: TGTGCCAGCAGTGTGGGGGGGCGGTACGAGCAGTACTTC. Translated: CASSVGGRYEQYF. The V call is TRBV2, the J call TRBJ2-7, with D possibly being TRBD2 (7 bases). Trimming left V 4 bases short and J 4 bases short, with 11 bases between. CDR3 length: 13 amino acids. Germline CDR1 is SNHLY and CDR2 is FYNNEI.

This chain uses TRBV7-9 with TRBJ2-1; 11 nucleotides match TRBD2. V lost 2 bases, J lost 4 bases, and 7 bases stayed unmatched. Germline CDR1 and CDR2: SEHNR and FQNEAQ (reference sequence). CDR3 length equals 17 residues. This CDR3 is CASSLFLAGGRYNEQFF. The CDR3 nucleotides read TGTGCCAGCAGCTTATTTCTAGCGGGAGGCAGGTACAATGAGCAGTTCTTC.

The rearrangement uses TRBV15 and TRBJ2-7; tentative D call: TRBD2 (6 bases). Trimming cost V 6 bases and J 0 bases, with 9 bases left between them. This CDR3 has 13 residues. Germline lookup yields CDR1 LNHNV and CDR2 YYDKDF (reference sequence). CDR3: CATRSGGSYEQYF. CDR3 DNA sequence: TGTGCCACCAGGTCCGGGGGCTCCTACGAGCAGTACTTC.

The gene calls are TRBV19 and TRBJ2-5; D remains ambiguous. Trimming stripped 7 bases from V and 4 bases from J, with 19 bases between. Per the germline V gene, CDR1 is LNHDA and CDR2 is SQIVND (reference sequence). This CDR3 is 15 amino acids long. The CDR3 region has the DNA TGTGCCAGTAATAAACCTTGGCCTTTTTTAGAGACCCAGTACTTC. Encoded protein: CASNKPWPFLETQYF.

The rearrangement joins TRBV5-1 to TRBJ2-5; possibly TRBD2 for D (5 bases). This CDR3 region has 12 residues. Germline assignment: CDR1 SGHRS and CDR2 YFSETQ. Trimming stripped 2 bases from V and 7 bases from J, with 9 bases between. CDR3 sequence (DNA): TGCGCCAGCAGCTTCGCAGAGGGGACCCAGTACTTC. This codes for CASSFAEGTQYF.

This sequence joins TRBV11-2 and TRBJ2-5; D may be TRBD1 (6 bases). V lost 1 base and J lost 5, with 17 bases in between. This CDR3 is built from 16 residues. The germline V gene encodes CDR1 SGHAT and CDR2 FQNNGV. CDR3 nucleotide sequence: TGTGCCAGCAGCTTAGGTCAGGGCAGGGGAAGGGAGACCCAGTACTTC. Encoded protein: CASSLGQGRGRETQYF.

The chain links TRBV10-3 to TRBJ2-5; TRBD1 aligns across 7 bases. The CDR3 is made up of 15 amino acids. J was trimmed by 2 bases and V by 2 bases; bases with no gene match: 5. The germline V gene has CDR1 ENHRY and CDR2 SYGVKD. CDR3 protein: CAISESGQAQETQYF. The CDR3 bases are TGTGCCATCAGTGAGAGTGGACAGGCACAAGAGACCCAGTACTTC.

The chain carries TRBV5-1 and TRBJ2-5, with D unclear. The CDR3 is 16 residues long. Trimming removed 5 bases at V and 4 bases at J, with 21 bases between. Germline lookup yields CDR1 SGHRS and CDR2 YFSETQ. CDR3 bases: TGCGCCAGCAGTAAGCGCGGCACATTAATCCGAGAGACCCAGTACTTC. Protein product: CASSKRGTLIRETQYF.

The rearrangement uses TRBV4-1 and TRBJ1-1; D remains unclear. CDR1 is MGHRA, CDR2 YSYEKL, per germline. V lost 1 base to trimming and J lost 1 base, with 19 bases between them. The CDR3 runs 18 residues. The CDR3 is CASSQGLPLAYANTEAFF. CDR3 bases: TGCGCCAGCAGCCAAGGACTGCCCCTTGCCTACGCGAACACTGAAGCTTTCTTT.

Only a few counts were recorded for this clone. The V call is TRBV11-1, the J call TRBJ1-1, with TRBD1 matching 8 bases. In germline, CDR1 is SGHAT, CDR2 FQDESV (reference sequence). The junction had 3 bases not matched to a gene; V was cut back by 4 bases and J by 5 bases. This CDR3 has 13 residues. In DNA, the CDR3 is TGTGCCAGCAGCTCTGACAGGGGAACTGAAGCTTTCTTT. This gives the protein CASSSDRGTEAFF.

The chain's CDR3 is CASSSLGGTGWMNTEAFF. The CDR3 DNA reads as TGTGCCAGCAGCTCTTTAGGGGGGACAGGGTGGATGAACACTGAAGCTTTCTTT. The chain employs TRBV7-9 and TRBJ1-1, with 9 positions matching TRBD1. The junction had 12 bases not matched to a gene; V was cut back by 4 bases and J by 0 bases. Germline V gives CDR1 SEHNR, CDR2 FQNEAQ (reference sequence). This CDR3 is 18 amino acids long.

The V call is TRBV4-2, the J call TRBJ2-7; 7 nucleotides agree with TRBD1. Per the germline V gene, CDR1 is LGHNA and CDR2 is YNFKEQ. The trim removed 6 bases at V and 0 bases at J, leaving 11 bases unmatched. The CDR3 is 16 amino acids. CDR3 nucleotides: TGTGCCAGCAGTCCCGAATCACAGGGGAGCTCCTACGAGCAGTACTTC. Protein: CASSPESQGSSYEQYF.

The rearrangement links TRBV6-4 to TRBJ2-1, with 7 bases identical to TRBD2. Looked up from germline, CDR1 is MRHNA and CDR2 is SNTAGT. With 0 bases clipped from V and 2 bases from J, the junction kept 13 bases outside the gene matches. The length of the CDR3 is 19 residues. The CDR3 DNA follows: TGTGCCAGCAGTGACTCGAGGGGAATAGGCGGGAGCCCCTACAATGAGCAGTTCTTC. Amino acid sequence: CASSDSRGIGGSPYNEQFF.

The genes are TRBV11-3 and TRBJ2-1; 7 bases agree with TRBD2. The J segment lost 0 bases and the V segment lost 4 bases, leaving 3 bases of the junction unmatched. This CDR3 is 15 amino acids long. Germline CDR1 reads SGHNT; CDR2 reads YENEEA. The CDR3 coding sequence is TGTGCCAGCAGCTCGCGGGGGAGCTCCTACAATGAGCAGTTCTTC. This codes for CASSSRGSSYNEQFF.